The 26 T cell receptor beta chains reported below all come from one sample, sequenced in a study of blood T cell repertoires in COVID-19. This table comes from immunoSEQ multiplex PCR, and its TCRdb copy is limited to in-frame clones, with some not included. The profile shows under 450,000 clones, less than 90% of them singletons. The specimen was PBMCs or T cells enriched from blood (not recorded which). These receptors originate from a woman in her 50s who had recovered from COVID-19.

The V call is TRBV6-2 or TRBV6-3, the J call TRBJ1-2; a weak D match, TRBD1 (5 bases). From germline, CDR1 is MNHEY and CDR2 SVGEGT. V lost 2 bases and J lost 4, with 11 bases in between. The CDR3 extends over 14 amino acids. For the CDR3, the DNA is TGTGCCAGCAGTTACCTAGACAGCTCCTATGGCTACACCTTC. Translated: CASSYLDSSYGYTF.

Only a few counts were recorded for this clone. The rearrangement uses TRBV18 and TRBJ1-1; TRBD1 matches at 7 bases. Germline V CDR1 and CDR2: KGHSH, LQKENI. The V gene end was trimmed by 4 bases and the J gene end by 4 bases; junction bases not matched to a gene: 12. The CDR3 covers 16 residues. The CDR3, as DNA: TGTGCCAGCTCACTAGGGGGCCGAATGAGTAGCACTGAAGCTTTCTTT. Residues: CASSLGGRMSSTEAFF.

The chain carries TRBV6-2 or TRBV6-3 and TRBJ2-3, with TRBD2 as a possible D gene (6 bases). The CDR3 is made up of 14 amino acids. V lost 2 bases and J lost 6, with 12 bases in between. Germline CDR1 and CDR2: MNHEY and SVGEGT. DNA of the CDR3: TGTGCCAGCAGTTACACCGGGGGTAGGGATACGCAGTATTTT. This encodes CASSYTGGRDTQYF.

The chain carries TRBV19 and TRBJ1-4, with TRBD1 as a possible D gene (5 bases). This CDR3 has 14 amino acids. The germline V gene encodes CDR1 LNHDA and CDR2 SQIVND (reference sequence). V lost 4 bases, J lost 7 bases, and 13 bases lay in between. The CDR3 loop reads CASSKLGVGEKLFF. CDR3 in DNA: TGTGCCAGTAGTAAGCTAGGGGTAGGTGAAAAACTGTTTTTT.

J is TRBJ2-3 and V is TRBV28; 9 nucleotides align to TRBD2. The CDR3 length is 16 residues. The V segment lost 6 bases and the J segment 2 bases; nucleotides outside the gene matches: 9. Per germline, CDR1 MDHEN and CDR2 SYDVKM. The CDR3 protein is CASSPLGLATTDTQYF. The CDR3 DNA is TGTGCCAGCAGCCCCCTCGGACTAGCGACCACAGATACGCAGTATTTT.

J is TRBJ1-6 and V is TRBV6-5; the D gene is possibly TRBD1 (5 bases). The CDR3 consists of 16 residues. The germline V and J ends were trimmed by 2 bases and 7 bases, with 15 bases remaining between them. CDR1 is MNHEY, CDR2 SVGAGI, per germline. DNA for the CDR3: TGTGCCAGCAGTTACCCTTCGACAGAAAGAAATTCACCCCTCCACTTT. Amino acid sequence: CASSYPSTERNSPLHF.

The chain has TRBV7-3 and TRBJ1-2, with D maybe TRBD1 (5 bases). Trimming cost V 1 base and J 5 bases, with 8 bases left between them. Germline-derived CDR1 and CDR2 are SGHTA and FQGTGA. The CDR3 loop spans 13 amino acids. The CDR3 loop is CASSLNGGYGYTF. In DNA form, the CDR3 reads TGTGCCAGCAGCTTAAACGGGGGGTATGGCTACACCTTC.

V gene TRBV30 combines with J gene TRBJ1-6; 9 nucleotides match TRBD1. Germline V gene data show CDR1 as GTSNPN and CDR2 as SVGIG (reference sequence). This CDR3 is 15 amino acids long. V lost 3 bases, J lost 6 bases, and 6 bases stayed unmatched. The CDR3 bases are TGTGCCTGGAGGGGACAGGGATTGAGTAATTCACCCCTCCACTTT. Translated: CAWRGQGLSNSPLHF. Full variable domain (remainder filled in from reference TRBV30 and TRBJ1-6): SQTIHQWPATLVQPVGSPLSLECTVEGTSNPNLYWYRQAAGRGLQLLFYSVGIGQISSEVPQNLSASRPQDRQFILSSKKLLLSDSGFYLCAWRGQGLSNSPLHFGNGTRLTVT.

The rearrangement links TRBV5-4 to TRBJ1-2; no clear D. CDR3 length: 14 amino acids. V was shortened by 2 bases and J by 4 bases, with 12 bases between the two germline ends. CDR1 and CDR2 from the germline V gene are SGHNT and YYREEE (reference sequence). This CDR3 is CASSFPGKGYGYTF. Written as DNA, the CDR3 is TGTGCCAGCAGCTTCCCGGGGAAGGGCTATGGCTACACCTTC.

This clone was seen a few times. The V call is TRBV2, the J call TRBJ2-3; D might be TRBD2 (6 bases). CDR1 SNHLY and CDR2 FYNNEI come from the germline V gene. There are 13 residues in the CDR3. V was clipped by 9 bases and J by 2 bases, with 12 bases between them. The CDR3 DNA reads TGTGCCAGTGCGCGGGGTTACACAGATACGCAGTATTTT. It is translated as CASARGYTDTQYF. Based on the CDR3 plus reference TRBV2 and TRBJ2-3, the full variable domain is EPEVTQTPSHQVTQMGQEVILRCVPISNHLYFYWYRQILGQKVEFLVSFYNNEISEKSEIFDDQFSVERPDGSNFTLKIRSTKLEDSAMYFCASARGYTDTQYFGPGTRLTVL.

The chain employs TRBV3-1 (or the pseudogene TRBV3-2) and TRBJ1-2; 8 nucleotides align to TRBD1. CDR3 length: 14 amino acids. V trimming: 4 bases; J trimming: 5 bases; junction bases outside the gene matches: 6. The germline gives CDR1 LGHDT, CDR2 YNNKEL (reference sequence). The CDR3 sequence is CASSPRQGWYGYTF. DNA for the CDR3: TGTGCCAGCAGCCCGAGACAGGGGTGGTATGGCTACACCTTC.

This chain links TRBV5-6 with TRBJ2-3; the match to TRBD2 covers 9 bases. The V gene's germline CDR1 is SGHDT and CDR2 YYEEEE. This CDR3 is 14 amino acids long. V dropped 4 bases and J dropped 9; count of bases not matched to a gene: 9. The CDR3 spells CASSPGAGGRTQYF. CDR3 bases: TGTGCCAGCAGCCCAGGAGCGGGAGGTAGGACGCAGTATTTT.

This clone was observed once. The V call is TRBV6-2 or TRBV6-3, the J call TRBJ1-2; TRBD1 agrees at 8 bases. V dropped 6 bases and J dropped 8; count of bases not matched to a gene: 8. There are 13 residues in the CDR3. Per the germline V gene, CDR1 is MNHEY and CDR2 is SVGEGT. CDR3: CASSLGQGHGYTF. The CDR3 DNA reads TGTGCCAGCAGCCTAGGACAGGGTCACGGCTACACCTTC.

The chain has TRBV27 and TRBJ2-7, with 10 nucleotides matching TRBD1. J lost 3 bases, V lost 5 bases, and 4 bases had no gene match. This CDR3 spans 14 amino acids. CDR1 and CDR2 (germline): MNHEY, SMNVEV (reference sequence). The CDR3 nucleotides are TGTGCCAGCAGTATCGGGACAGGGGTCTACGAGCAGTACTTC. It encodes CASSIGTGVYEQYF.

This chain uses TRBV13 with TRBJ1-5; the match to TRBD1 covers 9 bases. V lost 3 bases to trimming and J lost 7 bases; unmatched junction nucleotides: 7. CDR3 length equals 15 residues. Germline V gene sequence: CDR1 PRHDT, CDR2 FYEKMQ (reference sequence). CDR3 bases: TGTGCCAGCAGCTTTGGGGACAGGGTCCACCAGCCCCAGCATTTT. Amino acids: CASSFGDRVHQPQHF.

The rearrangement links TRBV11-2 to TRBJ2-7; 7 bases line up with TRBD1. The CDR3 totals 15 residues. Unmatched junction bases numbered 10, after V lost 5 bases and J lost 3 bases. CDR1 SGHAT and CDR2 FQNNGV come from the germline V gene. CDR3 region: CASSRNPGQRYEQYF. Written as DNA, the CDR3 is TGTGCCAGCAGCCGCAATCCGGGACAGCGCTACGAGCAGTACTTC.

The chain carries TRBV30 and TRBJ1-5, with a tentative D call TRBD1 (6 bases). The CDR3 has 12 residues. Per the germline V gene, CDR1 is GTSNPN and CDR2 is SVGIG (reference sequence). V shed 4 bases and J shed 2 bases, with 6 bases lying between them. In DNA, the CDR3 is TGTGCCTGGAAGGGGGGCAATCAGCCCCAGCATTTT. This codes for CAWKGGNQPQHF.

This sequence joins TRBV11-3 and TRBJ1-1; D may be TRBD1 (5 bases). The germline V gene encodes CDR1 SGHNT and CDR2 YENEEA. Trimming cost V 1 base and J 2 bases, with 14 bases left between them. CDR3 length: 16 residues. The CDR3 DNA is TGTGCCAGCAGCTTAGCCCTCGGGGGGAGTAACACTGAAGCTTTCTTT. It translates to CASSLALGGSNTEAFF.

About this clone itself: The same CDR3 can be traced to other DNA sequences in this sample. Here the CDR3 DNA reads TGCAGCGTTGTAACAGGGGTCAATCAGCCCCAGCATTTT. The encoded protein is CSVVTGVNQPQHF. The V gene is TRBV29-1, the J gene TRBJ1-5, with 7 positions matching TRBD1. Germline CDR1 SQVTM, CDR2 ANQGSEA. This CDR3 is built from 13 residues. Germline trimming cut 4 bases from V and 3 bases from J; bases unmatched to any gene: 3.

The chain employs TRBV5-1 and TRBJ1-2, with D perhaps matching TRBD1 (5 bases). V dropped 1 base and J dropped 0 bases, with 7 bases sitting between them. This CDR3 spans 14 amino acids. Germline V CDR1 and CDR2: SGHRS, YFSETQ. The CDR3 sequence: CASSLTDTNYGYTF. The CDR3 nucleotides read TGCGCCAGCAGCTTGACGGACACTAACTATGGCTACACCTTC.

This chain links TRBV10-1 with TRBJ2-2, with 11 bases matching TRBD2. The V segment lost 6 bases and the J segment 7 bases; nucleotides outside the gene matches: 7. The CDR3 has 15 residues. Germline lookup yields CDR1 WNHNN and CDR2 SYGVQD (reference sequence). CDR3 coding DNA: TGCGCCAGCAGGACGACTAGCGGGATACGCGGGGAGCTGTTTTTT. As protein: CASRTTSGIRGELFF.

V is TRBV7-9 and J is TRBJ1-1; 8 bases match TRBD1. The CDR3 spans 14 residues. Germline trimming cut 1 base from V and 4 bases from J; bases unmatched to any gene: 2. Looked up from germline, CDR1 is SEHNR and CDR2 is FQNEAQ (reference sequence). DNA for the CDR3: TGTGCCAGCAGCTTAGTCAGGGGGCTCACTGAAGCTTTCTTT. It is translated as CASSLVRGLTEAFF.

The rearrangement joins TRBV6-1 to TRBJ1-1; the D gene is possibly TRBD1 (5 bases). The CDR3 consists of 19 residues. With 0 bases removed from V and 0 bases from J, the gap between germline ends came to 20 bases. Germline CDR1 and CDR2: MNHNS and SASEGT. The CDR3 loop is CASSEALRRVLNLNTEAFF. CDR3 coding DNA: TGTGCCAGCAGTGAAGCGCTTCGCAGGGTGCTTAATTTGAACACTGAAGCTTTCTTT.

A few counts support this clone. The chain employs TRBV28 and TRBJ1-5; D remains ambiguous. Deletions cut 6 bases from V and 0 bases from J, with 6 bases between. CDR3 length: 13 residues. Looked up from germline, CDR1 is MDHEN and CDR2 is SYDVKM. CDR3 sequence reads: CASRSNSNQPQHF. CDR3 sequence (DNA): TGTGCCAGCAGGTCTAATAGCAATCAGCCCCAGCATTTT.

As concerns this clone: In the same sample, other DNA sequences code for this CDR3. CDR3 residues: CASSDRVQPQHF. For the CDR3, the DNA is TGTGCCAGTAGTGACAGGGTTCAGCCCCAGCATTTT. The chain is built from TRBV19 and TRBJ1-5; TRBD1 matches at 7 bases. This CDR3 is built from 12 residues. CDR1 and CDR2 from the germline V gene are LNHDA and SQIVND (reference sequence). V shed 5 bases and J 6 bases; nucleotides not matched to a gene: 1.

This sequence joins TRBV4-3 and TRBJ1-3, with 10 bases identical to TRBD1. V lost 1 base, J lost 3 bases, and 3 bases stayed unmatched. The CDR3 is 16 amino acids. The germline CDR1 and CDR2 sequences are LGHNA and YSLEER. The CDR3 protein is CASSQGGQGSGNTIYF. CDR3 nucleotide sequence: TGCGCCAGCAGCCAAGGGGGACAGGGGAGTGGAAACACCATATATTTT.